This T cell receptor (beta chain) was observed in a study of Tregs in tolerant kidney transplant recipients. Whole-study context: CD4+CD25+CD127- cells came from approximately 3-day belatacept mixed lymphocyte reactions, some with approximately five-day graft donor restimulation. Antibodies separated recipient from donor cells. Points from the study as a whole: No direct test of biological reproducibility was done here. The most relevant donor-specific Treg TCRbeta repertoire apparently came from expansion with activated donor B cells.

Trimming shortened V by 4 bases and J by 7 bases, and 22 bases separated the two germline ends. Germline-derived CDR1 and CDR2 are MNHNS and SASEGT. The CDR3 is 16 residues long. Repertoires were generated with immunoSEQ multiplex PCR, while TCRdb's copy carries only in-frame clones and drops some. The sample has just under 45,000 clones, about 95% seen once; the top ten hold around 0.35%. This clone was detected only once. Its antigen remains unidentified. This rearrangement joins TRBV6-1 to TRBJ1-2, with D perhaps TRBD1 (5 bases). The sequence was collected from a human donor in good health. The sample taken for sequencing was Tregs from blood cultured with allogeneic cells. The CDR3 bases are TGTGCCAGCAGTGCTCAGCCCGGACATAGGGCGGGTGGCTACACCTTC. It specifies CASSAQPGHRAGGYTF.